Shown below are 22 T cell receptor beta chains from a single sample sequenced in a study of blood T cell repertoires in COVID-19 (dated by TCRdb to 2018 to 2020). Libraries were built with the immunoSEQ multiplex PCR assay. In its TCRdb copy, this immuneACCESS table keeps in-frame sequences only and misses some clones. Where compared with another copy, unresolved V genes explain less than half of these, and the others have no known cause. This sample is represented by about 160,000 clones; roughly 88% of them were singletons. Less than 3.5% of the sample goes to the ten largest clones. The material sequenced was peripheral blood. The source of these receptors is a woman between 55 and 75 years old with acute or convalescent COVID-19.

The chain links TRBV7-9 to TRBJ1-4, with unresolved D. Germline CDR1 SEHNR, CDR2 FQNEAQ (reference sequence). The CDR3 has 14 residues. V was pared by 1 base and J by 10 bases, with 13 bases between. CDR3 sequence (DNA): TGTGCCAGCAGCTTAGGGCCAGAGAGGCGAAAACTGTTTTTT. It yields the protein CASSLGPERRKLFF. Full variable domain (outside the CDR3, taken from reference TRBV7-9 and TRBJ1-4): DTGVSQNPRHKITKRGQNVTFRCDPISEHNRLYWYRQTLGQGPEFLTYFQNEAQLEKSRLLSDRFSAERPKGSFSTLEIQRTEQGDSAMYLCASSLGPERRKLFFGSGTQLSVL.

The J gene is TRBJ1-1, the V gene TRBV5-1, with 8 bases that match TRBD1. Trimming took 4 bases from V and 0 from J; bases not matched to a gene: 8. The V gene's germline CDR1 is SGHRS and CDR2 YFSETQ. The CDR3 runs 16 residues. In DNA, the CDR3 is TGCGCCAGCAGCGGACGGACAGGGACTTTGAACACTGAAGCTTTCTTT. Its protein is CASSGRTGTLNTEAFF.

A few counts support this clone. The chain carries TRBV27 and TRBJ1-5; D is uncertain. This CDR3 region has 13 residues. With 5 bases removed from V and 0 bases from J, the gap between germline ends came to 5 bases. Germline CDR1 reads MNHEY; CDR2 reads SMNVEV (reference sequence). CDR3 bases: TGTGCCAGCAGTCGACTTAGCAATCAGCCCCAGCATTTT. Residues: CASSRLSNQPQHF.

The chain carries TRBV5-1 and TRBJ1-1; D unresolved. This CDR3 has 16 residues. V lost 0 bases and J 1 base, leaving 13 bases between the germline ends. CDR1 SGHRS and CDR2 YFSETQ come from the germline V gene. The CDR3 protein is CASSLGSGRGNTEAFF. DNA for the CDR3: TGCGCCAGCAGCTTGGGAAGCGGTCGAGGGAACACTGAAGCTTTCTTT.

The gene calls are TRBV6-5 and TRBJ1-2; 8 nucleotides align to TRBD1. The CDR3 length is 16 residues. The germline V gene encodes CDR1 MNHEY and CDR2 SVGAGI. The ends lost 0 bases at V and 2 bases at J; junction bases unmatched: 5. Here the CDR3 DNA reads TGTGCCAGCAGTTACTCTATCAGGGGGCCGAACTATGGCTACACCTTC. It is translated as CASSYSIRGPNYGYTF.

This sequence joins TRBV5-6 and TRBJ1-5; D possibly corresponds to TRBD1 (5 bases). Germline V gene lookup returns CDR1 SGHDT and CDR2 YYEEEE. Trimming shortened V by 4 bases and J by 3 bases, and 17 bases separated the two germline ends. This CDR3 is 16 amino acids long. The CDR3 DNA reads as TGTGCCAGCAGCCGTGGTGGGGATGGGGCCAATCAGCCCCAGCATTTT. It codes for CASSRGGDGANQPQHF.

This sequence joins TRBV6-2 or TRBV6-3 and TRBJ2-5; 7 bases match TRBD2. CDR3 length equals 16 residues. Unmatched junction bases numbered 8, after V lost 2 bases and J lost 2 bases. Germline CDR1 reads MNHEY; CDR2 reads SVGEGT. The CDR3 loop is CASSYGGSGLQETQYF. CDR3 coding DNA: TGTGCCAGCAGTTACGGAGGTAGCGGGCTGCAAGAGACCCAGTACTTC.

The chain uses TRBV4-3 and TRBJ2-7, with 9 bases lining up with TRBD1. Germline-derived CDR1 and CDR2 are LGHNA and YSLEER. With 2 bases clipped from V and 5 bases from J, the junction kept 7 bases outside the gene matches. The CDR3 is 15 residues long. Written as DNA, the CDR3 is TGCGCCAGCAGCCAAAGGGACAGGGCTGGGAACGAGCAGTACTTC. This translates into CASSQRDRAGNEQYF.

V and J are TRBV6-4 and TRBJ2-1; 11 positions match TRBD2. Germline V lookup: CDR1 MRHNA, CDR2 SNTAGT. This CDR3 spans 15 amino acids. V shed 5 bases, J shed 6 bases, and the junction held 6 bases outside the gene matches. CDR3 amino acids: CASSLLAGAFNEQFF. CDR3 DNA: TGTGCCAGCAGTTTACTAGCGGGGGCGTTCAATGAGCAGTTCTTC.

The V call is TRBV7-2, the J call TRBJ1-6; TRBD1 matches at 7 bases. CDR1 and CDR2 (germline): SGHTA, FQGNSA. This CDR3 has 16 amino acids. With 1 base clipped from V and 6 bases from J, the junction kept 6 bases outside the gene matches. The CDR3 DNA sequence: TGTGCCAGCAGCTTAGTACCGGGACAGACTAATTCACCCCTCCACTTT. This codes for CASSLVPGQTNSPLHF.

This chain uses TRBV6-6 with TRBJ1-5; D unclear. The germline V gene has CDR1 MNHNY and CDR2 SVGAGI (reference sequence). The CDR3 consists of 13 residues. Trimming stripped 6 bases from V and 3 bases from J, with 9 bases between. CDR3 loop: CASRRDNNQPQHF. Written as DNA, the CDR3 is TGTGCCAGCAGGAGAGACAACAATCAGCCCCAGCATTTT.

A single count supports this clone. CDR3 protein: CASSTSSGGYYEQYF. The DNA for the CDR3 is TGTGCCAGCAGTACTTCTAGCGGGGGGTACTACGAGCAGTACTTC. The rearrangement links TRBV6-5 to TRBJ2-7; the match to TRBD2 covers 11 bases. CDR1 is MNHEY and CDR2 is SVGAGI in the germline V gene. The CDR3 is 15 amino acids. V lost 5 bases and J lost 3; bases outside the gene matches: 6.

This clone was seen a handful of times. V usage is TRBV30 and J usage is TRBJ1-2, with D maybe TRBD1 (6 bases). The germline CDR1 and CDR2 sequences are GTSNPN and SVGIG (reference sequence). This CDR3 has 19 amino acids. Deletions cut 0 bases from V and 3 bases from J, with 26 bases between. The CDR3 here is CAWSVEPPSTGKYDYGYTF. The CDR3 DNA reads TGTGCCTGGAGTGTAGAGCCACCCTCTACAGGGAAATACGACTATGGCTACACCTTC. The whole variable domain, remainder taken from reference TRBV30 and TRBJ1-2, is SQTIHQWPATLVQPVGSPLSLECTVEGTSNPNLYWYRQAAGRGLQLLFYSVGIGQISSEVPQNLSASRPQDRQFILSSKKLLLSDSGFYLCAWSVEPPSTGKYDYGYTFGSGTRLTVV.

The genes are TRBV27 and TRBJ2-7; 11 nucleotides match TRBD1. Looked up from germline, CDR1 is MNHEY and CDR2 is SMNVEV (reference sequence). This CDR3 spans 14 amino acids. After removal of 8 bases from V and 3 bases from J, the junction contained 6 bases not matched to a gene. The CDR3 sequence is CASQEGQGVYEQYF. DNA of the CDR3: TGTGCCAGCCAAGAGGGACAGGGGGTCTACGAGCAGTACTTC.

The CDR3 coding sequence is TGTGCCAGCAGCTTGGTAGCGATGAATGAGCAGTTCTTC. As protein: CASSLVAMNEQFF. The chain uses TRBV5-4 and TRBJ2-1; the D gene is possibly TRBD2 (5 bases). The germline CDR1 and CDR2 sequences are SGHNT and YYREEE (reference sequence). This CDR3 is 13 amino acids long. V lost 0 bases to trimming and J lost 7 bases, with 8 bases between them.

The CDR3 protein is CASRGGVNYGYTF. In DNA form, the CDR3 reads TGTGCCAGCAGGGGGGGGGTGAACTATGGCTACACCTTC. V and J are TRBV28 and TRBJ1-2; D might be TRBD1 (5 bases). This CDR3 comprises 13 residues. From germline, CDR1 is MDHEN and CDR2 SYDVKM. Trimming cost V 6 bases and J 2 bases, with 10 bases left between them.

The chain links TRBV5-1 to TRBJ1-2; 7 nucleotides align to TRBD1. Germline lookup yields CDR1 SGHRS and CDR2 YFSETQ. The CDR3 contains 15 residues. Trimming removed 4 bases from V and 4 bases from J; junction bases left unmatched: 10. In DNA, the CDR3 is TGCGCCAGCAGCAGCGAAACCGGGACAGTCTATGGCTACACCTTC. It is translated as CASSSETGTVYGYTF.

V and J are TRBV5-1 and TRBJ1-2; the D is unclear. Per germline, CDR1 SGHRS and CDR2 YFSETQ. The CDR3 length is 15 residues. V shed 2 bases and J shed 6 bases, with 17 bases lying between them. The DNA for the CDR3 is TGCGCCAGCAGCTTTTCGCCCCCTGCGGTTGATGGCTACACCTTC. The encoded protein is CASSFSPPAVDGYTF.

V usage is TRBV2 and J usage is TRBJ2-5, with D perhaps matching TRBD1 (5 bases). Germline CDR1 is SNHLY and CDR2 is FYNNEI. There are 12 residues in the CDR3. Trimming left V 6 bases short and J 5 bases short, with 10 bases between. The CDR3 reads CASRGAGETQYF. Here the CDR3 DNA reads TGTGCCAGCAGAGGGGCTGGGGAGACCCAGTACTTC.

The rearrangement joins TRBV6-5 to TRBJ1-2; 7 bases are a match to TRBD1. Germline values: CDR1 MNHEY, CDR2 SVGAGI. With V trimmed by 7 bases and J by 1 base, 9 bases remained unmatched. This CDR3 has 15 amino acids. The CDR3 nucleotides are TGTGCCAGCAAGACAGGGCCGTACCGTAACTATGGCTACACCTTC. This encodes CASKTGPYRNYGYTF.

The CDR3 region is CASSLEQGRLGEKLFF. As DNA, the CDR3 is TGCGCCAGCAGCTTGGAGCAGGGTCGGCTTGGTGAAAAACTGTTTTTT. V usage is TRBV5-1 and J usage is TRBJ1-4, with D possibly matching TRBD1 (5 bases). Trimming took off 0 bases at V and 7 bases at J, with 16 bases between the two ends. CDR3 length: 16 residues. In germline, CDR1 is SGHRS, CDR2 YFSETQ.

The rearrangement links TRBV6-2 or TRBV6-3 to TRBJ1-1; D is uncertain. Deletions cut 2 bases from V and 3 bases from J, with 7 bases between. The CDR3 has 13 residues. Per the germline V gene, CDR1 is MNHEY and CDR2 is SVGEGT. CDR3 amino acids: CASSYGPYTEAFF. In DNA form, the CDR3 reads TGTGCCAGCAGTTACGGGCCGTACACTGAAGCTTTCTTT.